One and the same sample provided the 14 T cell receptor beta chains below, sequenced in a study of cytomegalovirus exposure and HLA in healthy donors. Vbeta (60) and Jbeta (13) primers were used in the PCR. TCRdb's table, derived via immunoSEQ multiplex PCR, lists solely in-frame clones and lacks some. The table lists around 230,000 clones, about four fifths of them singletons, with roughly 6% in the top ten. Sequenced material: PBMCs. These receptors originate from a man aged 40-50 years in good health and CMV-seropositive.

The chain carries TRBV13 and TRBJ2-5; TRBD2 aligns across 8 bases. Trimming took 4 bases from V and 4 from J; bases not matched to a gene: 11. The CDR3 sequence is 16 residues long. Germline assignment: CDR1 PRHDT and CDR2 FYEKMQ (reference sequence). CDR3 amino acids: CASSSRVREGLETQYF. The CDR3 region has the DNA TGTGCCAGCAGCTCTCGGGTTCGGGAGGGGCTAGAGACCCAGTACTTC.

The V call is TRBV27, the J call TRBJ2-2; TRBD1 agrees at 9 bases. Trimming cost V 5 bases and J 5 bases; bases outside gene matches: 15. Looked up from germline, CDR1 is MNHEY and CDR2 is SMNVEV (reference sequence). The CDR3 runs 18 residues. The CDR3 DNA reads as TGTGCCAGCAGTAGGTTCCCGGCCCGGGACAGGGAAACCGGGGAGCTGTTTTTT. Residues: CASSRFPARDRETGELFF.

The J gene is TRBJ1-6, the V gene TRBV21-1. TRBV21-1 is shown as a pseudogene. This CDR3 contains 19 residues. This chain's CDR3 is CASSKSFHGDFVPNSPLHF. Here the CDR3 DNA reads TGTGCCAGCAGCAAAAGCTTTCATGGGGACTTCGTCCCCAATTCACCCCTCCACTTT.

This clone was picked up one time. V gene TRBV7-9 combines with J gene TRBJ1-1; maybe TRBD1 (6 bases). The V end was cut by 5 bases, the J end by 0 bases, with 13 bases between. CDR1 is SEHNR, CDR2 FQNEAQ, per germline (reference sequence). The CDR3 extends over 15 amino acids. The CDR3 bases are TGTGCCAGCAGCCCCCTACAGGGAGTGAACACTGAAGCTTTCTTT. As protein: CASSPLQGVNTEAFF. Full variable domain (rest looked up from reference TRBV7-9 and TRBJ1-1): DTGVSQNPRHKITKRGQNVTFRCDPISEHNRLYWYRQTLGQGPEFLTYFQNEAQLEKSRLLSDRFSAERPKGSFSTLEIQRTEQGDSAMYLCASSPLQGVNTEAFFGQGTRLTVV.

This clone was seen a single time. The genes are TRBV27 and TRBJ2-3, with D unclear. From germline, CDR1 is MNHEY and CDR2 SMNVEV (reference sequence). V shed 6 bases and J shed 5 bases, with 12 bases lying between them. The CDR3 extends over 13 amino acids. CDR3 DNA sequence: TGTGCCAGCAGCCCCTGGGCCCGAGATACGCAGTATTTT. Its translation is CASSPWARDTQYF.

A few counts support this clone. J is TRBJ2-1 and V is TRBV7-2, with D tentatively TRBD2 (6 bases). The CDR3 is made up of 16 amino acids. CDR1 is SGHTA and CDR2 is FQGNSA in the germline V gene. The V end lost 2 bases, the J end lost 5 bases, and 16 bases lay between the germline ends. The CDR3 DNA is TGTGCCAGCAGCTTACCCGGAGGGCGGCTAAACAATGAGCAGTTCTTC. This encodes CASSLPGGRLNNEQFF.

The V and J genes are TRBV6-5 and TRBJ2-7, with D possibly being TRBD1 (6 bases). The germline V and J ends were trimmed by 0 bases and 7 bases, with 10 bases remaining between them. Looked up from germline, CDR1 is MNHEY and CDR2 is SVGAGI. The CDR3 extends over 13 amino acids. CDR3 in amino acids: CASSYSSTGEQYV. Written as DNA, the CDR3 is TGTGCCAGCAGTTACTCATCAACAGGGGAGCAGTACGTC.

The V gene is TRBV4-1, the J gene TRBJ2-7; 8 nucleotides match TRBD1. After removal of 0 bases from V and 0 bases from J, the junction contained 4 bases not matched to a gene. The germline V gene encodes CDR1 MGHRA and CDR2 YSYEKL. The CDR3 is made up of 16 amino acids. DNA of the CDR3: TGCGCCAGCAGCCAAGATGGCACAGGGGGCTCCTACGAGCAGTACTTC. The encoded protein is CASSQDGTGGSYEQYF.

The chain links TRBV9 to TRBJ2-3; 9 positions agree with TRBD2. CDR1 is SGDLS and CDR2 is YYNGEE in the germline V gene. V gave up 2 bases and J gave up 3 bases; unmatched junction bases: 7. This CDR3 is 16 amino acids long. In nucleotides, the CDR3 is TGTGCCAGCAGCGTCGACCTTAGCGGGAGTACAGATACGCAGTATTTT. Encoded protein: CASSVDLSGSTDTQYF.

The V gene is TRBV18, the J gene TRBJ2-5; 9 bases line up with TRBD1. The CDR3 is made up of 15 amino acids. Trimming removed 3 bases from V and 2 bases from J; junction bases left unmatched: 4. Germline CDR1 and CDR2: KGHSH and LQKENI. The CDR3 is CASSPRTGVQETQYF. The CDR3 region has the DNA TGTGCCAGCTCACCCCGGACAGGGGTACAAGAGACCCAGTACTTC.

The chain joins TRBV6-6 to TRBJ2-7; TRBD1 agrees at 8 bases. With 2 bases clipped from V and 2 bases from J, the junction kept 2 bases outside the gene matches. CDR3 length: 14 residues. Germline V gene lookup returns CDR1 MNHNY and CDR2 SVGAGI (reference sequence). The CDR3 DNA reads TGTGCCAGCAGTTACGGACAGGGCGCCTACGAGCAGTACGTC. Its translation: CASSYGQGAYEQYV.

The gene calls are TRBV29-1 and TRBJ2-2, with 7 nucleotides matching TRBD1. From germline, CDR1 is SQVTM and CDR2 ANQGSEA. Germline trimming cut 1 base from V and 1 base from J; bases unmatched to any gene: 0. The CDR3 sequence is 14 residues long. In DNA form, the CDR3 reads TGCAGCGTTGAAGGGGACAGGAACACCGGGGAGCTGTTTTTT. Translated, it gives CSVEGDRNTGELFF.

This chain links TRBV5-4 with TRBJ1-2, with 8 positions matching TRBD1. Unmatched junction bases numbered 7, after V lost 4 bases and J lost 2 bases. Per the germline V gene, CDR1 is SGHNT and CDR2 is YYREEE (reference sequence). This CDR3 has 15 residues. The CDR3 bases are TGTGCCAGCAGCCCGGGGACAGGTGAAAACTATGGCTACACCTTC. Protein product: CASSPGTGENYGYTF.

The genes are TRBV18 and TRBJ2-7; 9 bases match TRBD1. Germline V gene sequence: CDR1 KGHSH, CDR2 LQKENI. The CDR3 is 14 amino acids. The V segment lost 2 bases and the J segment 2 bases; nucleotides outside the gene matches: 1. The CDR3 region is CASSPGTGPYEQYF. CDR3 in DNA: TGTGCCAGCTCACCAGGGACAGGGCCCTACGAGCAGTACTTC.